This TCR beta chain comes out of a study of cytomegalovirus exposure and HLA in healthy donors. Study results and caveats: Prior analysis indicated that the majority of TCR beta V segments exhibited productivity approximately 90% or approximately 30% of the time. Later work found most CMV-associated TCR beta chains apparently HLA-restricted.

In this sample, this clone turned up a few times. The antigen remains undetermined. It was with 60 Vbeta and 13 Jbeta primers that the PCR ran. Measured with immunoSEQ multiplex PCR; TCRdb has only the in-frame clones, and not every one. The table lists about 210,000 clones, almost 80% of them singletons. CDR1 and CDR2 from the germline V gene are SGHTA and FQGNSA. CDR3 size: 16 residues. V dropped 2 bases and J dropped 6; count of bases not matched to a gene: 11. This chain links TRBV7-2 with TRBJ2-3, with 7 bases aligning to TRBD2. What was sequenced was PBMCs. This sequence originates from a male donor in good health and CMV-seronegative. The CDR3 loop is CASSLSGGSSKDTQYF. CDR3 DNA sequence: TGTGCCAGCAGCTTATCGGGCGGGAGTAGTAAGGATACGCAGTATTTT.